This T cell receptor beta chain was captured in a study of blood T cell repertoires in COVID-19. Whole-study context: Sources were T cells, B-cell-depleted T cells, or PBMCs; the material itself was cDNA or gDNA.

The ends were cut back, 5 bases at V and 4 bases at J, with 9 bases in the middle. Per germline, CDR1 LNHNV and CDR2 YYDKDF (reference sequence). The CDR3 runs to 13 residues. The method was immunoSEQ multiplex PCR; TCRdb's version includes in-frame clones alone and lacks a portion of them. The profile shows more than 150,000 clones, just under 90% of them singletons. The receptor comes from a woman younger than 35 who had recovered from COVID-19. This chain uses TRBV15 with TRBJ1-3; unclear D gene. Source material: peripheral blood. CDR3 DNA: TGTGCCACCAGCCTCGGAGGGGGAAACACCATATATTTT. Its protein product is CATSLGGGNTIYF.